This T cell receptor (beta chain) emerged from a study of human T cells and chemical hapten exposure (dated by TCRdb to about 2021). The study in broad terms: For sensitization, 2% DPC in acetone was applied to a 2 cm by 2 cm area of upper inner arm skin. Weekly therapeutic DPC doses were additionally applied to the scalp of patients throughout the roughly 23-week study period. Patch testing was done on the upper back using Finn chambers containing 0.01% DPC, and results were scored after 6 days according to International Contact Dermatitis Research Group standards. The mostly female patient cohort included alopecia areata with under or over 50% scalp involvement, alopecia totalis and alopecia universalis. Libraries were pooled for sequencing, and variation in per-sample TCR yields was attributed mainly to small differences in library volumes within the pool. The study tracked peripheral blood TCR repertoire changes in vivo during primary and secondary sensitization to the hapten diphenylcyclopropenone (DPC) in alopecia patients. Patient blood was sampled pre-sensitization (week 0) and at 2, 6 and about 24 weeks after DPC sensitization. Blood for TCR sequencing was provided by twenty-nine alopecia patients at one to four time points (pre-sensitization, 2, 6 and 24 weeks). Points the paper makes about the study in general: Patch test score correlated positively with the number of PT1 expanded TCRs, reaching significance at thresholds 8, 16 and 32 but not at 4. Alopecia, a presumed autoimmune disease, was present in all patients, so the immune response of the patients might differ from that of healthy individuals. After repeated subsampling, the strength of the expansion versus patch-test correlation and the threshold at which it became significant changed. No change with DPC sensitization was found in the number of TCRs above 1 in 1000 frequency, and no evidence of global repertoire structure alterations was found. Compared with pre-sensitization or healthy control sets, expanded TCRs formed significantly more large CDR3 similarity clusters, which is consistent with antigen-driven responses.

In this sample, this clonotype turned up a few times. The specificity of this receptor is unknown. No much larger clone is present one base from it, and per-base qualities are unavailable. As encoded in the germline V gene, CDR1 is LGHNA while CDR2 is YSLEER. The CDR3 sequence holds 19 residues, the cysteine and phenylalanine included. The kept DNA is CDR3 alone, 57 bases in frame from the first base. V loses 3 bases at its end and J loses 3 bases; junction bases beyond the gene matches: 7. Sample time point, as interpreted from the label and publication: pre-sensitization, week 0. Per the publication, the treatment or condition label means: therapeutic diphenylcyclopropenone sensitization with weekly scalp DPC. Blood at each patch-test visit was drawn before the patch test was applied. Patients were considered eligible if aged 18 to 70, diagnosed with alopecia and deemed suitable for DPC therapy, and patients were excluded if pregnant. Unfractionated whole blood was collected in Tempus Blood RNA tubes, and total RNA was extracted from that blood.

Receptor amplification or capture employed RACE. The run used a NextSeq 500. Library preparation attached unique molecular identifiers to individual cDNA molecules for quantitative, reproducible TCR counting. For every blood RNA sample, sequencing covered both the TCR alpha and TCR beta chains. As for how the authors treated the data: Samples had a median of approximately 96,000 TCRs, with a range from roughly 20,000 to 690,600. V, J and CDR3 annotation of the TCR reads was performed with the Decombinator software suite. For PS versus PT1 abundance plots, all samples were subsampled to the same number of TCRs (28,000). Expanded TCRs were defined as absent before sensitization and observed at least eight times at the 2-week time point. The raw public reads went through TCRdb reprocessing: fastp at Q25, MiXCR clone calling, in-frame beta chains kept. Each entry is one CDR3 protein sequence, shown with its most common DNA and genes. The V and J calls reflect TCRdb's pipeline rather than the authors' work. This sample lists 250,000 or so distinct CDR3 sequences; over 7.5% were detected once. More than 1% of the sample rests with the top ten.

The V and J segments used are TRBV4-3 and TRBJ2-2; 16 central nucleotides agree with TRBD2. The starting material was whole blood, obtained in connection with sensitization to the hapten diphenylcyclopropenone (DPC). The clonotype originates from a man between 18 and 35 years old with alopecia areata. Some clones in this sample may be carry-over from other donors' samples. The base sequence is TGCGCCAGCAGCCAGACGGGACTAGCGGGGGGGCGAGACACCGGGGAGCTGTTTTTT. It is translated as CASSQTGLAGGRDTGELFF.